What follows are 24 T cell receptor beta chains derived from one specimen sequenced in a study of CD8 T cells in Susac syndrome. An input of about 0.5 to 1 ug of RNA was subjected to reverse transcription using random hexamers. TCRdb analysed the immunoSEQ multiplex PCR reads with MiXCR anew, one entry per CDR3 protein. The sample records tens of thousands of distinct CDR3 sequences, around 96% being singletons. The sample consisted of CD8+ T cells from PBMCs. The receptors originated from a human donor with multiple sclerosis.

The chain has TRBV5-1 and TRBJ1-4; D remains ambiguous. Trimming left V 0 bases short and J 8 bases short, with 8 bases between. The CDR3 is 13 amino acids. Germline V CDR1 and CDR2: SGHRS, YFSETQ. The CDR3 loop reads CASSLDMEEKLFF. The CDR3, as DNA: TGCGCCAGCAGCTTGGATATGGAGGAAAAACTGTTTTTT.

The CDR3 here is CSVVGDEQFF. The CDR3 DNA reads TGCAGCGTTGTTGGCGATGAGCAGTTCTTC. V and J are TRBV29-1 and TRBJ2-1, with D uncertain. CDR1 and CDR2 (germline): SQVTM, ANQGSEA. The CDR3 extends over 10 amino acids. The V gene lost 4 bases and the J gene lost 8 bases, with 6 bases spanning the gap.

As DNA, the CDR3 is TGTGCCAGCAGCTTAACGGCCGGGACTAGCGGCTCCTACGAGCAGTACTTC. Translated, it gives CASSLTAGTSGSYEQYF. The genes are TRBV7-3 and TRBJ2-7; 11 bases are a match to TRBD2. The CDR3 is 17 residues long. Per the germline V gene, CDR1 is SGHTA and CDR2 is FQGTGA. V dropped 0 bases and J dropped 0; count of bases not matched to a gene: 4.

The rearrangement links TRBV20-1 to TRBJ2-7, with D tentatively TRBD2 (6 bases). V lost 5 bases and J lost 9, with 14 bases in between. Germline values: CDR1 DFQATT, CDR2 SNEGSKA (reference sequence). The CDR3 is 11 residues long. The CDR3 loop is CSAPRLEGQYF. The CDR3 DNA follows: TGCAGTGCTCCCCGACTAGAAGGGCAGTACTTC.

This sequence joins TRBV29-1 and TRBJ2-3; D might be TRBD2 (5 bases). There are 16 residues in the CDR3. Per germline, CDR1 SQVTM and CDR2 ANQGSEA. The germline V and J ends were trimmed by 0 bases and 3 bases, with 16 bases remaining between them. CDR3 DNA sequence: TGCAGCGTTGAAGATAGCCCAGGAGGAAGGACAGATACGCAGTATTTT. It is translated as CSVEDSPGGRTDTQYF.

The V call is TRBV7-9, the J call TRBJ1-1; D is perhaps TRBD1 (5 bases). CDR1 and CDR2 (germline): SEHNR, FQNEAQ (reference sequence). The CDR3 sequence is 13 residues long. The V end was cut by 7 bases, the J end by 6 bases, with 15 bases between. This chain's CDR3 is CASKGPTGAEAFF. The CDR3, as DNA: TGTGCCAGCAAGGGGCCGACGGGGGCTGAAGCTTTCTTT.

The chain carries TRBV30 and TRBJ2-5, with a tentative D call TRBD1 (6 bases). Trimming left V 2 bases short and J 1 base short, with 11 bases between. The germline V gene has CDR1 GTSNPN and CDR2 SVGIG (reference sequence). This CDR3 has 14 residues. The CDR3 DNA reads TGTGCCTGGAGTCCCGGACAGTCCCAAGAGACCCAGTACTTC. Amino acid sequence: CAWSPGQSQETQYF.

The chain combines TRBV4-1 with TRBJ2-5, with 8 nucleotides matching TRBD2. Unmatched junction bases numbered 5, after V lost 1 base and J lost 4 bases. The CDR3 spans 15 residues. The germline V gene has CDR1 MGHRA and CDR2 YSYEKL. The CDR3 nucleotides read TGCGCCAGCAGCCAAGTCCCCGGGAGGGGAGAGACCCAGTACTTC. This encodes CASSQVPGRGETQYF.

This chain uses TRBV6-5 with TRBJ2-2; 13 bases match TRBD2. Germline CDR1 MNHEY, CDR2 SVGAGI. After removal of 4 bases from V and 6 bases from J, the junction contained 5 bases not matched to a gene. The CDR3 has 16 amino acids. The CDR3 DNA sequence: TGTGCCAGCAGTTCGACTAGCGGGGGGCCGCCCGGGGAGCTGTTTTTT. This codes for CASSSTSGGPPGELFF.

The chain links TRBV29-1 to TRBJ2-7; 7 positions match TRBD1. This CDR3 region has 16 residues. The trim removed 0 bases at V and 2 bases at J, leaving 10 bases unmatched. Germline V lookup: CDR1 SQVTM, CDR2 ANQGSEA. Here the CDR3 DNA reads TGCAGCGTTGAAGAGGGAGAGACAGGGACAACCTACGAGCAGTACTTC. Residues: CSVEEGETGTTYEQYF.

Written as DNA, the CDR3 is TGCAGTGCTAGAGATGGGACCCGCCAAGGGATGAACACTGAAGCTTTCTTT. Translating it yields CSARDGTRQGMNTEAFF. The chain is built from TRBV20-1 and TRBJ1-1; perhaps TRBD1 as D (5 bases). The V gene's germline CDR1 is DFQATT and CDR2 SNEGSKA (reference sequence). This CDR3 has 17 residues. Between the trimmed V and J ends, which lost 0 bases and 0 bases, there was a span of 17 bases.

J is TRBJ2-7 and V is TRBV9; 11 bases are a match to TRBD1. CDR3 size: 13 residues. Germline assignment: CDR1 SGDLS and CDR2 YYNGEE. V shed 7 bases and J 6 bases; nucleotides not matched to a gene: 6. The CDR3 sequence: CASSVGTGGEQYF. The CDR3, as DNA: TGTGCCAGCTCAGTGGGGACAGGGGGCGAGCAGTACTTC. Supplemented by reference TRBV9 and TRBJ2-7, the full variable domain reads DSGVTQTPKHLITATGQRVTLRCSPRSGDLSVYWYQQSLDQGLQFLIQYYNGEERAKGNILERFSAQQFPDLHSELNLSSLELGDSALYFCASSVGTGGEQYFGPGTRLTVT.

The rearrangement links TRBV9 to TRBJ1-1; unclear D gene. V gave up 4 bases and J gave up 0 bases, with 7 bases separating them. Germline values: CDR1 SGDLS, CDR2 YYNGEE. This CDR3 region has 13 residues. The CDR3 is CASSSNLNTEAFF. The DNA of the CDR3 is TGTGCCAGCAGCAGTAATCTGAACACTGAAGCTTTCTTT.

In this sample, this clonotype turned up a few times. The rearrangement joins TRBV11-2 to TRBJ2-1; 10 positions agree with TRBD2. Germline-derived CDR1 and CDR2 are SGHAT and FQNNGV. The CDR3 extends over 17 amino acids. Germline trimming cut 4 bases from V and 7 bases from J; bases unmatched to any gene: 13. The CDR3 region is CASSSGGAGGALNEQFF. The CDR3, as DNA: TGTGCCAGCAGCTCCGGGGGAGCGGGAGGGGCGTTGAATGAGCAGTTCTTC.

The V and J genes are TRBV24-1 and TRBJ1-2; tentative D call: TRBD1 (5 bases). Trimming pared 2 bases from V and 0 bases from J, leaving 18 bases between. The CDR3 is 18 amino acids. Germline V gene lookup returns CDR1 KGHDR and CDR2 SFDVKD. The CDR3 bases are TGTGCCACCAGTGATTCTTGGGGCCGGGACGGATCTAACTATGGCTACACCTTC. Protein product: CATSDSWGRDGSNYGYTF.

V usage is TRBV10-3 and J usage is TRBJ1-2; tentatively, D is TRBD1 (6 bases). The CDR3 has 16 residues. With 0 bases removed from V and 3 bases from J, the gap between germline ends came to 14 bases. Germline CDR1 is ENHRY and CDR2 is SYGVKD. CDR3 sequence: CAISESGTRQDYGYTF. CDR3 DNA sequence: TGTGCCATCAGTGAGTCCGGGACACGGCAAGACTATGGCTACACCTTC.

The J gene is TRBJ1-5, the V gene TRBV13, with D unresolved. Trimming removed 1 base at V and 13 bases at J, with 11 bases between. Germline CDR1 reads PRHDT; CDR2 reads FYEKMQ (reference sequence). The length of the CDR3 is 12 residues. The CDR3 is CASSLEGTSQHF. The CDR3 nucleotides read TGTGCCAGCAGCTTAGAGGGCACCAGTCAGCATTTT. The full variable domain, its missing parts supplied by reference TRBV13 and TRBJ1-5, is AAGVIQSPRHLIKEKRETATLKCYPIPRHDTVYWYQQGPGQDPQFLISFYEKMQSDKGSIPDRFSAQQFSDYHSELNMSSLELGDSALYFCASSLEGTSQHFGDGTRLSIL.

The rearrangement uses TRBV20-1 and TRBJ2-3, with 8 bases aligning to TRBD2. CDR3 length: 15 residues. Germline-derived CDR1 and CDR2 are DFQATT and SNEGSKA (reference sequence). After removal of 6 bases from V and 2 bases from J, the junction contained 10 bases not matched to a gene. This chain's CDR3 is CSAQEGAGATDTQYF. Written as DNA, the CDR3 is TGCAGTGCCCAAGAGGGAGCGGGAGCCACAGATACGCAGTATTTT.

This clonotype occurred once. This chain links TRBV20-1 with TRBJ1-6; 8 positions match TRBD1. This CDR3 is built from 13 residues. The trim removed 5 bases at V and 6 bases at J, leaving 3 bases unmatched. Germline V gives CDR1 DFQATT, CDR2 SNEGSKA (reference sequence). CDR3 protein: CSAATGANSPLHF. As DNA, the CDR3 is TGCAGTGCTGCGACAGGGGCTAATTCACCCCTCCACTTT.

The chain combines TRBV15 with TRBJ1-1; D remains ambiguous. Germline V lookup: CDR1 LNHNV, CDR2 YYDKDF (reference sequence). V dropped 1 base and J dropped 1 base, with 4 bases sitting between them. The CDR3 sequence is 13 residues long. The CDR3 DNA follows: TGTGCCACCAGCAGAGTGGGGAACACTGAAGCTTTCTTT. This gives the protein CATSRVGNTEAFF.

The V call is TRBV9, the J call TRBJ2-7; D may correspond to TRBD1 or TRBD2 (5 bases each). Germline loops: CDR1 SGDLS, CDR2 YYNGEE. V lost 1 base to trimming and J lost 2 bases, with 13 bases between them. CDR3 length: 15 amino acids. CDR3 coding DNA: TGTGCCAGCAGCGTATTGCCCGGGGCCACCTACGAGCAGTACTTC. Protein product: CASSVLPGATYEQYF.

The V call is TRBV19, the J call TRBJ2-7; D may be TRBD2 (6 bases). Trimming stripped 7 bases from V and 4 bases from J, with 8 bases between. This CDR3 comprises 11 residues. Per germline, CDR1 LNHDA and CDR2 SQIVND (reference sequence). CDR3 sequence (DNA): TGTGCCAGTAATGGGGGGTACGAGCAGTACTTC. It yields the protein CASNGGYEQYF.

V is TRBV4-1 and J is TRBJ2-7; D is possibly TRBD1 or TRBD2 (5 bases each). Between the trimmed V and J ends, which lost 3 bases and 0 bases, there was a span of 9 bases. The CDR3 runs 14 residues. Germline V gene sequence: CDR1 MGHRA, CDR2 YSYEKL. The CDR3 spells CASSHAGSSYEQYF. The CDR3 DNA sequence: TGCGCCAGCAGCCATGCAGGGAGCTCCTACGAGCAGTACTTC.

This chain joins TRBV5-1 and TRBJ1-2, with D possibly TRBD1 on 6 matching bases. Germline loops: CDR1 SGHRS, CDR2 YFSETQ. The CDR3 is 12 amino acids. Trimming shortened V by 3 bases and J by 6 bases, and 9 bases separated the two germline ends. The CDR3 region is CASSYRQDGYTF. The CDR3 region has the DNA TGCGCCAGCAGCTATAGACAGGATGGCTACACCTTC.